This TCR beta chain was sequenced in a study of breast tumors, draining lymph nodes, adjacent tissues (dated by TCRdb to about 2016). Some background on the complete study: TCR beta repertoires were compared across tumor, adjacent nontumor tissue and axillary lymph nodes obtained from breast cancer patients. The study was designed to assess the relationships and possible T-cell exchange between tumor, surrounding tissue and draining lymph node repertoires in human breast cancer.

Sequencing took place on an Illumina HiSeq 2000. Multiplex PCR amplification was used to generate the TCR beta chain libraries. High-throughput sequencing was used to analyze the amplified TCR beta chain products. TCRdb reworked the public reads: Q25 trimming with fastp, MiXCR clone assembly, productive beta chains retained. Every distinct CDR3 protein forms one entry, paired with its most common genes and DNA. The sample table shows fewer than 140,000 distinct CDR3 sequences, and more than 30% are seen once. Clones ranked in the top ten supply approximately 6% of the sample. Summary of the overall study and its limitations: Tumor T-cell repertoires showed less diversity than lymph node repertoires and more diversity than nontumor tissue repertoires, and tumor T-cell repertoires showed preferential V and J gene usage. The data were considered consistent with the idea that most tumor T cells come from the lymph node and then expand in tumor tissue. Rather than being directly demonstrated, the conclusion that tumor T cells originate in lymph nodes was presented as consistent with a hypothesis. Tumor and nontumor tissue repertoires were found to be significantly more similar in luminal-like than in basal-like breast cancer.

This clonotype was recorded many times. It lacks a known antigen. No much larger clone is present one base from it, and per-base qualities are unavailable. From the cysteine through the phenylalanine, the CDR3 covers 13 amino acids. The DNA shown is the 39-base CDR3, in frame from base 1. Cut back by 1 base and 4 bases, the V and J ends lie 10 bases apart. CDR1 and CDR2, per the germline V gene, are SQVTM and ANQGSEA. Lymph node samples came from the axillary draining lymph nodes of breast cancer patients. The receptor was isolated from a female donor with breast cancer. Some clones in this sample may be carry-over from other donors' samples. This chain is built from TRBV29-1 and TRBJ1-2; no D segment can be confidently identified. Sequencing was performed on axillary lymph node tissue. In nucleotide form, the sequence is TGCAGCGTTGAAGGAGAGGTAACCTATGGCTACACCTTC. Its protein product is CSVEGEVTYGYTF.